The clone carrying this T cell receptor (beta chain) was detected a few times. Its antigen is still unknown. Using its own MiXCR run on the 5' RACE reads, TCRdb lists one record per CDR3 protein. The sample records 62,000 or so distinct CDR3 sequences, approximately 23% being singletons. Unmatched junction bases numbered 9, after V lost 5 bases and J lost 2 bases. CDR3 length: 15 amino acids. Per germline, CDR1 LGHDT and CDR2 YNNKEL (reference sequence). Points from the study as a whole: Tumor memory CD4+ T cell TCR gene usage was found to cluster with blood and lymph node memory CD4+ cells and with lymph node naive CD4+ cells.

This receptor was obtained from a female donor with breast cancer. The chain combines TRBV3-1 with TRBJ2-7, with 7 bases aligning to TRBD1. Sequences were obtained from memory CD4+ T cells sorted from a lymph node. Indicated subset: memory CD4+ T cells, CD4+CD45RO+CD25-. As DNA, the CDR3 is TGTGCCAGCAGCTTTGGGACAGAGACGACCTACGAGCAGTACTTC. Translated: CASSFGTETTYEQYF.